Presented here are 27 T cell receptor beta chains from one specimen sequenced in a study of CD8 T cells in ankylosing spondylitis. MiXCR was run by TCRdb on the 5' RACE reads, yielding one entry per CDR3 protein. This table has about 88,000 distinct CDR3 sequences, more than 25% appearing once. The sequencing sample was made of blood, either unsorted or a sorted T cell fraction (not recorded which). The receptors come from a male donor with ankylosing spondylitis or in good health (not recorded which).

The chain links TRBV20-1 to TRBJ2-5; D could derive from TRBD1 or TRBD2 (6 bases each). Germline V gene lookup returns CDR1 DFQATT and CDR2 SNEGSKA (reference sequence). This CDR3 region has 15 residues. V lost 6 bases and J lost 3, with 20 bases in between. The CDR3 loop reads CSAPDIRGPKETQYF. The CDR3 coding sequence is TGCAGTGCCCCGGACATTCGGGGGCCCAAAGAGACCCAGTACTTC.

The chain employs TRBV5-1 and TRBJ2-1; possibly TRBD1 for D (5 bases). The germline CDR1 and CDR2 sequences are SGHRS and YFSETQ. The CDR3 is 14 residues long. V was cut by 4 bases and J by 6 bases, with 14 bases left in between. DNA of the CDR3: TGCGCCAGCAGCGTGCAACCAGGGTCCAATGAGCAGTTCTTC. Protein: CASSVQPGSNEQFF.

There are many counts of this clonotype. This sequence joins TRBV7-2 and TRBJ2-7, with no clear D. Deletions cut 1 base from V and 4 bases from J, with 8 bases between. Per the germline V gene, CDR1 is SGHTA and CDR2 is FQGNSA. The CDR3 length is 13 residues. DNA of the CDR3: TGTGCCAGCAGCTTAGTGACGGATTACGAGCAGTACTTC. This codes for CASSLVTDYEQYF.

The J gene is TRBJ1-4, the V gene TRBV5-5; D uncertain. The CDR3 extends over 11 amino acids. Looked up from germline, CDR1 is SGHKS and CDR2 is YYEKEE (reference sequence). Trimming took 1 base from V and 14 from J, leaving 9 bases between them. CDR3 in DNA: TGTGCCAGCAGCTTGTACTCCCATCTGTTTTTT. Its protein product is CASSLYSHLFF.

The V gene is TRBV20-1, the J gene TRBJ1-2; 11 bases align to TRBD1. This CDR3 region has 14 residues. V lost 4 bases and J lost 7; bases outside the gene matches: 8. Germline lookup yields CDR1 DFQATT and CDR2 SNEGSKA (reference sequence). The CDR3 DNA is TGCAGTGCTAACTCCGGGACAGGGGGATCTGGCTACACCTTC. Its translation: CSANSGTGGSGYTF.

In this sample, this clonotype turned up many times. The chain is built from TRBV20-1 and TRBJ2-7, with 11 bases that match TRBD2. CDR1 is DFQATT, CDR2 SNEGSKA, per germline (reference sequence). The CDR3 runs to 12 residues. The junction had 4 bases not matched to a gene; V was cut back by 3 bases and J by 9 bases. The CDR3, as DNA: TGCAGTGCTAGTGGAGGGACTAGCGGGCAGTACTTC. Encoded protein: CSASGGTSGQYF.

This rearrangement joins TRBV20-1 to TRBJ2-3; 10 positions match TRBD1. Germline V lookup: CDR1 DFQATT, CDR2 SNEGSKA (reference sequence). The CDR3 contains 14 residues. V lost 5 bases and J lost 4; bases outside the gene matches: 6. The CDR3, as DNA: TGCAGTGCTCCCGGGACAGGGGCCCCAGATACGCAGTATTTT. Amino acids: CSAPGTGAPDTQYF.

The V and J genes are TRBV20-1 and TRBJ1-5; D is perhaps TRBD1 (6 bases). The CDR3 totals 14 residues. The germline gives CDR1 DFQATT, CDR2 SNEGSKA (reference sequence). Between the trimmed V and J ends, which lost 3 bases and 3 bases, there was a span of 12 bases. The CDR3 DNA is TGCAGTGCTAGTCCGGGGGGGCCCAATCAGCCCCAGCATTTT. It translates to CSASPGGPNQPQHF.

This clonotype was observed a few times. Here the CDR3 reads CASSFKVQGRRETQYF. As DNA, the CDR3 is TGTGCCAGCAGCTTTAAGGTTCAGGGGAGGAGAGAGACCCAGTACTTC. The V and J genes are TRBV11-2 and TRBJ2-5, with D perhaps matching TRBD1 or TRBD2 (6 bases each). V was trimmed by 3 bases and J by 4 bases, leaving 18 bases between them. CDR1 and CDR2 from the germline V gene are SGHAT and FQNNGV. This CDR3 is 16 amino acids long.

This clonotype was detected a few times. The chain couples TRBV7-3 to TRBJ2-1; 9 bases line up with TRBD2. V shed 1 base, J shed 2 bases, and the junction held 3 bases outside the gene matches. The CDR3 is 16 residues long. CDR1 and CDR2 from the germline V gene are SGHTA and FQGTGA. CDR3 region: CASSLIGGRAYNEQFF. CDR3 nucleotide sequence: TGTGCCAGCAGCTTAATCGGCGGGAGGGCCTACAATGAGCAGTTCTTC.

This clonotype turned up a few times. The J gene is TRBJ2-2, the V gene TRBV11-3, with D possibly being TRBD1 (5 bases). This CDR3 region has 13 residues. In germline, CDR1 is SGHNT, CDR2 YENEEA. Between the trimmed V and J ends, which lost 3 bases and 4 bases, there was a span of 6 bases. CDR3 loop: CASSFGATGELFF. The CDR3, as DNA: TGTGCCAGCAGCTTTGGGGCCACCGGGGAGCTGTTTTTT.

The rearrangement uses TRBV28 and TRBJ2-7; D might be TRBD1 (5 bases). The CDR3 runs to 13 residues. V was clipped by 6 bases and J by 0 bases, with 9 bases between them. Germline values: CDR1 MDHEN, CDR2 SYDVKM. CDR3 coding DNA: TGTGCCAGCAGCCTCACAGGCTCCTACGAGCAGTACGTC. Protein product: CASSLTGSYEQYV.

V is TRBV5-1 and J is TRBJ1-2, with TRBD1 identical over 7 bases. Germline V lookup: CDR1 SGHRS, CDR2 YFSETQ. The ends lost 4 bases at V and 4 bases at J; junction bases unmatched: 13. The CDR3 length is 16 residues. CDR3 nucleotide sequence: TGCGCCAGCAGCCGAAGAGGACAGGCCAATCGCTATGGCTACACCTTC. It yields the protein CASSRRGQANRYGYTF.

This chain joins TRBV28 and TRBJ1-2; D is unresolved. Germline CDR1 reads MDHEN; CDR2 reads SYDVKM. CDR3 length: 12 amino acids. With 3 bases removed from V and 4 bases from J, the gap between germline ends came to 6 bases. DNA of the CDR3: TGTGCCAGCAGTTTTAGGGCCTATGGCTACACCTTC. Protein sequence: CASSFRAYGYTF.

The V and J genes are TRBV20-1 and TRBJ2-7; perhaps TRBD2 as D (5 bases). CDR3 size: 13 residues. V lost 6 bases and J 2 bases, leaving 14 bases between the germline ends. Germline CDR1 is DFQATT and CDR2 is SNEGSKA (reference sequence). The CDR3: CSAESDGTYEQYV. CDR3 nucleotide sequence: TGCAGTGCGGAATCGGACGGGACCTACGAGCAGTACGTC.

This chain links TRBV6-5 with TRBJ1-2; D ambiguous. Trimming took off 4 bases at V and 4 bases at J, with 7 bases between the two ends. Germline values: CDR1 MNHEY, CDR2 SVGAGI. CDR3 length: 12 amino acids. The DNA of the CDR3 is TGTGCCAGCAGTTCTGGTAGCTATGGCTACACCTTC. The encoded protein is CASSSGSYGYTF.

This clonotype was seen more than once but under ten times. The chain carries TRBV5-1 and TRBJ2-3, with D maybe TRBD2 (6 bases). Per the germline V gene, CDR1 is SGHRS and CDR2 is YFSETQ. Between the trimmed V and J ends, which lost 4 bases and 7 bases, there was a span of 22 bases. The length of the CDR3 is 16 residues. CDR3 in amino acids: CASSDVSGAPSYTQYF. The CDR3 DNA reads TGCGCCAGCAGCGACGTGTCGGGAGCCCCCTCCTATACGCAGTATTTT.

This chain joins TRBV30 and TRBJ2-1; maybe TRBD2 (6 bases). CDR1 is GTSNPN, CDR2 SVGIG, per germline (reference sequence). The CDR3 runs to 14 residues. V dropped 1 base and J dropped 10 bases, with 17 bases sitting between them. CDR3 nucleotide sequence: TGTGCCTGGAGTGGGGGCGGAGGGGCTCGGGAGCAGTTCTTC. Residues: CAWSGGGGAREQFF.

This clonotype appeared a few times. The rearrangement links TRBV7-3 to TRBJ1-1, with D perhaps TRBD1 (5 bases). The CDR3 contains 16 residues. V was pared by 0 bases and J by 4 bases, with 15 bases between. From germline, CDR1 is SGHTA and CDR2 FQGTGA. CDR3 loop: CASSLTVGLGGTEAFF. As DNA, the CDR3 is TGTGCCAGCAGCTTAACGGTTGGCTTGGGGGGCACTGAAGCTTTCTTT.

The table lists this clonotype with many counts. The chain employs TRBV27 and TRBJ2-1, with TRBD2 as a possible D gene (6 bases). Germline-derived CDR1 and CDR2 are MNHEY and SMNVEV (reference sequence). CDR3 length: 14 residues. V was trimmed by 10 bases and J by 12 bases, leaving 25 bases between them. CDR3 nucleotides: TGTGCCACCGGACCTTGGGAGGACGGTAGCTCGCAGTTCTTC. Its protein is CATGPWEDGSSQFF.

V and J are TRBV28 and TRBJ2-5; 8 bases agree with TRBD2. The CDR3 length is 16 residues. V was clipped by 5 bases and J by 5 bases; unmatched bases: 13. Germline V lookup: CDR1 MDHEN, CDR2 SYDVKM. The CDR3 loop reads CASSPGLAGLRETQYF. DNA of the CDR3: TGTGCCAGCAGTCCCGGGTTAGCGGGGTTGAGGGAGACCCAGTACTTC.

The chain employs TRBV12-3 or TRBV12-4 and TRBJ1-1, with TRBD1 matching 7 bases. The CDR3 covers 14 residues. Trimming took 6 bases from V and 0 from J; bases not matched to a gene: 4. The DNA for the CDR3 is TGTGCCAGCAGCCAGGGACAGCTGAACACTGAAGCTTTCTTT. Translated: CASSQGQLNTEAFF.

This chain links TRBV29-1 with TRBJ2-1, with TRBD2 matching over 9 bases. This CDR3 contains 13 residues. The germline V gene encodes CDR1 SQVTM and CDR2 ANQGSEA. The J segment lost 9 bases and the V segment lost 6 bases, leaving 9 bases of the junction unmatched. The CDR3 DNA is TGCAGCGTCGAAAGTAGCGGGAGACTTGAGCAGTTCTTC. It specifies CSVESSGRLEQFF.

The sample holds one count of this clonotype. This chain joins TRBV5-1 and TRBJ1-2, with a possible D match to TRBD1 (5 bases). With 5 bases removed from V and 5 bases from J, the gap between germline ends came to 22 bases. The CDR3 loop spans 16 amino acids. Germline V CDR1 and CDR2: SGHRS, YFSETQ. CDR3 sequence (DNA): TGCGCCAGCAGGGACCCTTATAGGGGCATGCGATATGGCTACACCTTC. Encoded protein: CASRDPYRGMRYGYTF. Variable domain in full (rest from reference TRBV5-1 and TRBJ1-2): KAGVTQTPRYLIKTRGQQVTLSCSPISGHRSVSWYQQTPGQGLQFLFEYFSETQRNKGNFPGRFSGRQFSNSRSEMNVSTLELGDSALYLCASRDPYRGMRYGYTFGSGTRLTVV.

This clonotype was seen a few times. The rearrangement links TRBV2 to TRBJ2-7, with 12 bases matching TRBD2. After removal of 5 bases from V and 2 bases from J, the junction contained 4 bases not matched to a gene. The CDR3 length is 15 residues. The germline gives CDR1 SNHLY, CDR2 FYNNEI. DNA of the CDR3: TGTGCCAGCAGTCCCGGACTAGCGGGGCCCTACGAGCAGTACTTC. Encoded protein: CASSPGLAGPYEQYF.

This clonotype showed up just a few times. The V call is TRBV7-9, the J call TRBJ2-1, with 10 bases identical to TRBD2. V trimming: 5 bases; J trimming: 5 bases; junction bases outside the gene matches: 9. Germline CDR1 SEHNR, CDR2 FQNEAQ (reference sequence). The CDR3 consists of 16 residues. The CDR3 spells CASSDLAGDEHNEQFF. In nucleotides, the CDR3 is TGTGCCAGCAGCGACCTAGCGGGAGATGAACACAATGAGCAGTTCTTC.

This rearrangement joins TRBV12-3 or TRBV12-4 to TRBJ2-4, with D perhaps TRBD1 (6 bases). Trimming removed 7 bases from V and 3 bases from J, with 13 bases in between. This CDR3 is built from 14 residues. The DNA for the CDR3 is TGTGCCAGCAAGGACAGCCCCCTCAAAAACATTCAGTACTTC. Its translation is CASKDSPLKNIQYF.